This T cell receptor beta chain is from a study of cytomegalovirus exposure and HLA in healthy donors. Nominally healthy donors provided the samples, though records likely missed some immune exposures. PCR involved 60 Vbeta and 13 Jbeta primers. The assay was immunoSEQ multiplex PCR, and TCRdb's table has in-frame clones only and misses some. The table includes roughly 150,000 clones, about 70% detected once. Trimming removed 5 bases from V and 3 bases from J; junction bases left unmatched: 15. This CDR3 has 18 residues. The germline V gene has CDR1 SGHTA and CDR2 FQGNSA. The sequenced sample was PBMCs. The chain uses TRBV7-2 and TRBJ2-7; 11 bases match TRBD2. This sequence originates from a male donor in good health and CMV-seronegative. DNA for the CDR3: TGTGCCAGCAGCGCGCGCGGGACTAGCGGAGCGATTTTCTACGAGCAGTACTTC. This sequence encodes CASSARGTSGAIFYEQYF.